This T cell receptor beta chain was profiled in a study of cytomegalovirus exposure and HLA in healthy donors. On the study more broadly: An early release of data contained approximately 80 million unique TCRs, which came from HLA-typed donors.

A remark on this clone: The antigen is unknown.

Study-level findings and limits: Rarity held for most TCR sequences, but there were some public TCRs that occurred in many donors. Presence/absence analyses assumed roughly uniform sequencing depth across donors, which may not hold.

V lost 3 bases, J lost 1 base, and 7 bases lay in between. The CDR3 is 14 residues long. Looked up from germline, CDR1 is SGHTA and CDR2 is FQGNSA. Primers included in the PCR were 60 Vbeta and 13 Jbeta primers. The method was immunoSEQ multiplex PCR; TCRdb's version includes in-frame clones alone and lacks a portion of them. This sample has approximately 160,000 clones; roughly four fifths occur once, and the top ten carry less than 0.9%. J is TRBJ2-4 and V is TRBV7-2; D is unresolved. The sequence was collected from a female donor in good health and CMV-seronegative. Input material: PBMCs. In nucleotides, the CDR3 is TGTGCCAGCAGCTTGCGGATGGCCAAAAACATTCAGTACTTC. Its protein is CASSLRMAKNIQYF.